The following is a TCR beta chain sequence with its context. Its antigen is not identified. Other nucleotide sequences in the sample specify the same CDR3. Replicate sorted-subset PCRs were loaded with around 0.2 ug DNA, 30,000 to 35,000 T cell genomes. Libraries were prepared by immunoSEQ multiplex PCR; TCRdb keeps only in-frame clonotypes and omits some of them. There are 2 million to 2.5 million clones in the sample; over 85% occur only once, and approximately 0.37% lies in the top ten. Germline V gene sequence: CDR1 LNHNV, CDR2 YYDKDF (reference sequence). This CDR3 has 18 residues. V trimming: 3 bases; J trimming: 0 bases; junction bases outside the gene matches: 10. This record comes from a study of shared clonotypes between healthy human individuals. Study-wide background: A donor's plate count was three for CD4 naive and three for CD4 memory; CD8 naive had two and CD8 memory one. General study findings and limits: Rarefaction revealed incomplete sorted-subset sequencing despite large depth.

This chain joins TRBV15 and TRBJ2-1; 8 positions match TRBD2. The source is a man in his late teens or twenties in good health. Some clones in this sample may be carry-over from other donors' samples. The specimen was naive CD4+ T cells from PBMCs. Stated subset: CD45RA+ positively selected. The CDR3, as DNA: TGTGCCACCAGCAGGGGTTTGGCGGGAGGCAGCTCCTACAATGAGCAGTTCTTC. Protein product: CATSRGLAGGSSYNEQFF. Based on the CDR3 plus reference TRBV15 and TRBJ2-1, the full variable domain is DAMVIQNPRYQVTQFGKPVTLSCSQTLNHNVMYWYQQKSSQAPKLLFHYYDKDFNNEADTPDNFQSRRPNTSFCFLDIRSPGLGDTAMYLCATSRGLAGGSSYNEQFFGPGTRLTVL.